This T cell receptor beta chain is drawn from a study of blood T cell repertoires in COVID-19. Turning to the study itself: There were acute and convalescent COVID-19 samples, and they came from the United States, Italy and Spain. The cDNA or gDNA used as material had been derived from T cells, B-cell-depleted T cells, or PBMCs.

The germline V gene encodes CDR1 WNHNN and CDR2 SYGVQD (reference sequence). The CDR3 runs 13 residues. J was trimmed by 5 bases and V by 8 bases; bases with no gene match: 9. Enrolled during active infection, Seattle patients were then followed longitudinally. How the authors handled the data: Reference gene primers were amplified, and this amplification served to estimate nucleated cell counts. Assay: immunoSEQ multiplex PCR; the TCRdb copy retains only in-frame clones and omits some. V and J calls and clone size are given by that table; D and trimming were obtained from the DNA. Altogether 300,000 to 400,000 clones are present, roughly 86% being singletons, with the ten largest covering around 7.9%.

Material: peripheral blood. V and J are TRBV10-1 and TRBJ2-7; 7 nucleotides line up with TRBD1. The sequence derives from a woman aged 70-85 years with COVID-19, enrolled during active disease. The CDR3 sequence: CASVRGGPHEQYF. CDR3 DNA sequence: TGCGCCAGCGTCAGAGGGGGCCCCCACGAGCAGTACTTC.